The present T cell receptor beta chain was sequenced within a study of OX40 agonist ivuxolimab in advanced cancers. Study at large: Prior therapy, whether anti-PD-1, anti-PD-L1 or anti-CTLA-4, was allowed, and about 39% had some.

The germline V gene encodes CDR1 WSHSY and CDR2 SAAADI. This CDR3 contains 15 residues. The germline V and J ends were trimmed by 1 base and 2 bases, with 9 bases remaining between them. Sequencing used immunoSEQ multiplex PCR; TCRdb keeps in-frame clones, though not all of them. Of some 150,000 clones listed, 90% are singletons. This chain links TRBV10-2 with TRBJ2-1; D uncertain. The sequences come from CD4+ or CD8+ T cells sorted from blood, collected in a trial of the OX40 agonist ivuxolimab. This receptor was identified in an adult with an advanced solid tumor such as melanoma, head and neck, liver or kidney cancer. DNA of the CDR3: TGCGCCAGCAGTGAGTTGGGAAGCCCCTACAATGAGCAGTTCTTC. Translation: CASSELGSPYNEQFF.